These T cell receptor beta chains were read from a single sample in a study of T cell repertoires in ileal Crohn's disease. Sequencing was performed with immunoSEQ multiplex PCR; in TCRdb, only in-frame clones are kept and a portion is missing. This sample carries more than 60,000 clones, around 90% of them seen once, and the ten largest clones take roughly 1.9%. Sequencing input: ileal tissue. The receptors originated from an adult with Crohn's disease. CDR3s include the opening cysteine and the closing phenylalanine or tryptophan. A D gene is named only where the DNA matches it firmly. Clone size is shown for a subset of rows, as once, few, many or a class of expanded clone.

>NA|NA|TRBV30|TRBJ1-5
CAWSDGVRQPQHF
TGTGCCTGGAGTGATGGAGTACGGCAGCCCCAGCATTTT
>NA|NA|TRBV11-2|TRBJ1-4
CASSLEAVNEKLFF
TGTGCCAGCAGCTTAGAGGCAGTTAATGAAAAACTGTTTTTT
>TRBD2|NA|TRBV4-2|TRBJ2-1
CASRQTSGAYNEQFF
TGTGCCAGCAGGCAGACTAGCGGAGCATACAATGAGCAGTTCTTC
>NA|NA|TRBV16|TRBJ1-2
CASSKRHVYGYTF
TGTGCCAGCAGTAAAAGACATGTCTATGGCTACACCTTC
>NA|NA|TRBV30|TRBJ2-3
CAWSELAYSTDTQYF
TGTGCCTGGAGTGAGTTAGCGTATAGCACAGATACGCAGTATTTT
>TRBD1|few|TRBV4-1|TRBJ1-1
CASSQGGQGRTEAFF
TGCGCCAGCAGCCAAGGGGGACAGGGGCGGACTGAAGCTTTCTTT
>NA|NA|TRBV28|TRBJ2-1
CASSFRRGGYYNEQFF
TGTGCCAGCAGTTTCCGCAGGGGTGGGTATTACAATGAGCAGTTCTTC
>NA|once|TRBV6-4|TRBJ2-2
CASQRQPNTGELFF
TGTGCCAGCCAGAGACAGCCGAACACCGGGGAGCTGTTTTTT
>TRBD1|NA|TRBV28|TRBJ1-1
CASRGQGKPNTEAFF
TGTGCCAGCCGCGGACAGGGGAAACCGAACACTGAAGCTTTCTTT
>NA|NA|TRBV4-3|TRBJ1-2
CASSQDSAGHYGYTF
TGCGCCAGCAGCCAAGATTCCGCAGGCCACTATGGCTACACCTTC
>NA|NA|TRBV27|TRBJ1-5
CASSLLGPNQPQHF
TGTGCCAGCAGTTTATTGGGGCCCAATCAGCCCCAGCATTTT
>NA|NA|TRBV5-1|TRBJ2-1
CASSSTNYEQFF
TGCGCCAGCAGCTCGACTAACTATGAGCAGTTCTTC
>NA|few|TRBV2|TRBJ2-2
CASSVEGSTGELFF
TGTGCCAGCAGTGTTGAGGGTAGCACCGGGGAGCTGTTTTTT
>TRBD2|NA|TRBV15|TRBJ2-6
CATSRRYVGLAGESTLSGANVLTF
TGTGCCACCAGCAGACGGTACGTCGGACTAGCGGGAGAATCCACTCTCTCTGGGGCCAACGTCCTGACTTTC
>TRBD1|NA|TRBV5-6|TRBJ1-2
CASSHLDRESGYTF
TGTGCCAGCAGCCACCTCGACAGGGAAAGTGGCTACACCTTC
>TRBD2|NA|TRBV7-9|TRBJ2-1
CASSRLAGGPRSYNEQFF
TGTGCCAGCAGCCGACTAGCGGGGGGGCCTAGGTCCTACAATGAGCAGTTCTTC
>NA|NA|TRBV7-2|TRBJ1-4
CASSSQEKLFF
TGTGCCAGCAGCTCGCAGGAAAAACTGTTTTTT
>TRBD1|NA|TRBV7-9|TRBJ1-4
CASSSGTGEGTNEKLFF
TGTGCCAGCAGCTCCGGGACAGGGGAGGGCACTAATGAAAAACTGTTTTTT
>NA|NA|TRBV4-2|TRBJ1-1
CASSQEIRGANEAFF
TGTGCCAGCAGCCAAGAGATCCGGGGGGCCAACGAAGCTTTCTTT
>TRBD2|NA|TRBV29-1|TRBJ2-1
CSDWGVAGVEGGQFF
TGCAGCGACTGGGGGGTAGCGGGAGTCGAAGGAGGGCAGTTCTTC
>NA|NA|TRBV28|TRBJ1-1
CASSFHGGVNTEAFF
TGTGCCAGCAGTTTTCATGGAGGAGTGAACACTGAAGCTTTCTTT
>NA|NA|TRBV6-5|TRBJ1-2
CASSYSAAGGADGYTF
TGTGCCAGCAGTTACTCGGCGGCGGGGGGCGCAGATGGCTACACCTTC
>NA|NA|TRBV4-1|TRBJ1-6
CASSPLFFYRGADNSPLHF
TGCGCCAGCAGCCCGCTTTTTTTTTACCGGGGGGCTGATAATTCACCCCTCCACTTT
>TRBD1|NA|TRBV19|TRBJ1-2
CASSTDREYGYTF
TGTGCCAGTAGCACAGACAGGGAATATGGCTACACCTTC
>NA|NA|TRBV2|TRBJ2-2
CASVPGVNTGELFF
TGTGCCAGCGTCCCGGGAGTGAACACCGGGGAGCTGTTTTTT
>NA|NA|TRBV7-2|TRBJ1-6
CASSLSSRRRDYSPLHF
TGTGCCAGCAGCTTATCATCGCGGCGGAGAGATTATTCACCCCTCCACTTT
>NA|NA|TRBV7-9|TRBJ1-2
CASSLTDYGYTF
TGTGCCAGCAGCTTAACAGACTATGGCTACACCTTC
>TRBD2|NA|TRBV6-5|TRBJ2-1
CASMGGGVYNEQFF
TGTGCCAGCATGGGCGGGGGGGTTTACAATGAGCAGTTCTTC
>NA|NA|TRBV4-2|TRBJ1-2
CASGLGASQVYGYTF
TGTGCCAGCGGGCTTGGGGCGAGTCAGGTCTATGGCTACACCTTC
>NA|once|TRBV28|TRBJ1-4
CASSLSGTGEKLFF
TGTGCCAGCAGTTTATCAGGAACCGGCGAAAAACTGTTTTTT
>NA|NA|TRBV5-6|TRBJ1-5
CASSILYQPQHF
TGTGCCAGCAGCATCCTATACCAGCCCCAGCATTTT
>NA|NA|TRBV14|TRBJ2-3
CASSPTLGADTQYF
TGTGCCAGCAGCCCAACCCTGGGCGCAGATACGCAGTATTTT
>NA|NA|TRBV15|TRBJ1-1
CAAGREGTEAFF
TGTGCCGCAGGGCGGGAGGGCACTGAAGCTTTCTTT
>TRBD2|NA|TRBV2|TRBJ2-1
CASSLAGTYNEQFF
TGTGCCAGCAGTCTAGCGGGGACCTACAATGAGCAGTTCTTC
>NA|NA|TRBV6-1|TRBJ1-4
CASSGGRAEKLFF
TGTGCCAGCAGTGGAGGCAGGGCCGAAAAACTGTTTTTT
>TRBD1|NA|TRBV10-3|TRBJ1-1
CAINSGTAGAMNTEAFF
TGTGCCATTAATTCCGGGACAGCGGGGGCCATGAACACTGAAGCTTTCTTT